Shown below are 28 T cell receptor beta chains from a single sample sequenced in a study of regulatory T cells in long-lasting Graves disease. Combining iRepertoire HTBI primers with Arm-PCR of CDR3 regions, the authors built TCR beta libraries. TCRdb reanalysed the multiplex PCR reads using MiXCR and keeps one entry per CDR3 protein. The table shows over 400,000 distinct CDR3 sequences, with approximately 15% occurring only once. Time point described: newly diagnosed GD, antithyroid drugs for less than 3 months. Preparation of the TCR library used RNA extracted from PBMCs. The same sample was also studied in work on T cells in Graves' hyperthyroidism and ophthalmopathy.

The specimen comprised peripheral blood mononuclear cells (PBMCs), sampled at new diagnosis, from a patient treated with antithyroid drugs. These receptors originate from a woman between 45 and 60 years old with Graves disease.

The chain employs TRBV2 and TRBJ1-2; TRBD1 agrees at 9 bases. Losses at the gene ends were 9 bases for V and 1 base for J; bases not matched to a gene: 3. The CDR3 sequence is 13 residues long. CDR1 is SNHLY, CDR2 FYNNEI, per germline. CDR3: CARRTGDNYGYTF. In DNA, the CDR3 is TGTGCCAGACGGACAGGGGATAACTATGGCTACACCTTC.

This clonotype was seen more than once but under ten times. This chain uses TRBV2 with TRBJ1-1; possibly TRBD1 for D (5 bases). This CDR3 is built from 19 residues. In germline, CDR1 is SNHLY, CDR2 FYNNEI. The V and J ends lost 1 base and 0 bases respectively, with 21 bases between them. The DNA for the CDR3 is TGTGCCAGCAGTGAAGGGCCCCCCGGGGGTCAATATATGAACACTGAAGCTTTCTTT. Translated: CASSEGPPGGQYMNTEAFF.

This clonotype came up a few times. The J gene is TRBJ2-1, the V gene TRBV5-1, with D maybe TRBD1 (5 bases). The germline CDR1 and CDR2 sequences are SGHRS and YFSETQ. Trimming removed 1 base from V and 4 bases from J, with 15 bases in between. The CDR3 covers 16 residues. The CDR3 here is CASSLSGASLYNEQFF. The CDR3 DNA reads TGCGCCAGCAGCTTGTCTGGGGCTTCTCTTTACAATGAGCAGTTCTTC. The variable domain in full, completed from reference TRBV5-1 and TRBJ2-1, reads KAGVTQTPRYLIKTRGQQVTLSCSPISGHRSVSWYQQTPGQGLQFLFEYFSETQRNKGNFPGRFSGRQFSNSRSEMNVSTLELGDSALYLCASSLSGASLYNEQFFGPGTRLTVL.

This clonotype has ten or more counts. This chain connects TRBV28 to TRBJ2-7; D is possibly TRBD1 or TRBD2 (5 bases each). The CDR3 loop spans 14 amino acids. The germline V gene has CDR1 MDHEN and CDR2 SYDVKM. The ends were cut back, 8 bases at V and 2 bases at J, with 16 bases in the middle. The CDR3 region is CASGGIGQTYEQYF. DNA for the CDR3: TGTGCCAGCGGGGGTATTGGGCAGACCTACGAGCAGTACTTC.

This clonotype was counted many times. The V gene is TRBV18, the J gene TRBJ2-2; D gene uncertain. The germline CDR1 and CDR2 sequences are KGHSH and LQKENI. CDR3 length equals 16 residues. The germline V and J ends were trimmed by 3 bases and 0 bases, with 11 bases remaining between them. CDR3 in amino acids: CASSPPHMSNTGELFF. CDR3 coding DNA: TGTGCCAGCTCACCCCCCCACATGTCGAACACCGGGGAGCTGTTTTTT.

In the case of this clonotype: An end of the junction differs from the germline gene, which may be a read error. This rearrangement joins TRBV5-5 to TRBJ1-4; D is unresolved. Looked up from germline, CDR1 is SGHKS and CDR2 is YYEKEE (reference sequence). The length of the CDR3 is 11 residues. DNA of the CDR3: TGTGCCAGCAGCAGTAATGAAGAACTGTTTTTT. This gives the protein CASSSNEELFF.

This clonotype was picked up a small number of times. The V call is TRBV3-1, the J call TRBJ2-1; 7 bases are a match to TRBD1. The CDR3 covers 16 residues. With V trimmed by 2 bases and J by 3 bases, 7 bases remained unmatched. Germline CDR1 is LGHDT and CDR2 is YNNKEL (reference sequence). CDR3 bases: TGTGCCAGCAGCCAAAGGGGGACAGACCGCTACAATGAGCAGTTCTTC. Translation gives CASSQRGTDRYNEQFF.

This clonotype occurred many times. V usage is TRBV12-3 or TRBV12-4 and J usage is TRBJ1-6; D is unclear. The CDR3 runs 14 residues. Trimming left V 7 bases short and J 9 bases short, with 16 bases between. CDR3 nucleotides: TGTGCCAGCACCCGGGATCTCGGGCGTTCACCCCTCCACTTT. Translating gives CASTRDLGRSPLHF.

This clonotype occurred a few times. This chain connects TRBV24-1 to TRBJ2-1; a weak D match, TRBD2 (6 bases). From germline, CDR1 is KGHDR and CDR2 SFDVKD. The CDR3 contains 16 residues. Trimming shortened V by 2 bases and J by 6 bases, and 16 bases separated the two germline ends. The CDR3 coding sequence is TGTGCCACCAGTGATTGCCCCCTCGGGGGTTGCAATGAGCAGTTCTTC. Amino acid sequence: CATSDCPLGGCNEQFF.

There are many counts of this clonotype. V and J are TRBV3-1 and TRBJ1-3; no reliable D call. Germline CDR1 reads LGHDT; CDR2 reads YNNKEL (reference sequence). V shed 0 bases and J shed 0 bases, with 3 bases lying between them. This CDR3 spans 14 amino acids. CDR3 in amino acids: CASSQDPSGNTIYF. The CDR3 coding sequence is TGTGCCAGCAGCCAAGACCCCTCTGGAAACACCATATATTTT.

This chain connects TRBV4-1 to TRBJ1-1, with a weak D call TRBD1 (5 bases). CDR1 is MGHRA and CDR2 is YSYEKL in the germline V gene. V dropped 0 bases and J dropped 0 bases, with 8 bases sitting between them. CDR3 length equals 15 residues. The CDR3 DNA reads as TGCGCCAGCAGCCAAGAAGGACACATGAACACTGAAGCTTTCTTT. It translates to CASSQEGHMNTEAFF.

This clonotype was detected only a few times. The CDR3 protein is CASSQLPTANEKLFF. CDR3 nucleotides: TGTGCCAGCAGCCAACTGCCGACAGCTAATGAAAAACTGTTTTTT. The rearrangement uses TRBV3-1 and TRBJ1-4, with D possibly matching TRBD1 (5 bases). Between the trimmed V and J ends, which lost 2 bases and 3 bases, there was a span of 10 bases. The CDR3 extends over 15 amino acids. The germline V gene encodes CDR1 LGHDT and CDR2 YNNKEL (reference sequence).

This clonotype was counted many times. The rearrangement joins TRBV29-1 to TRBJ2-7; D is possibly TRBD1 (5 bases). The V gene's germline CDR1 is SQVTM and CDR2 ANQGSEA. V was cut by 3 bases and J by 3 bases, with 12 bases left in between. The CDR3 sequence is 13 residues long. For the CDR3, the DNA is TGCAGCGTTGAGCTTAGCAGGGACTACGAGCAGTACTTC. This gives the protein CSVELSRDYEQYF.

The chain is built from TRBV6-1 and TRBJ2-2; D call uncertain. CDR1 and CDR2 (germline): MNHNS, SASEGT. The V end was cut by 5 bases, the J end by 2 bases, with 18 bases between. CDR3 length equals 17 residues. The CDR3 DNA follows: TGTGCCAGCAGTCAAGGGCTCACCGCTTTTAACACCGGGGAGCTGTTTTTT. Translation gives CASSQGLTAFNTGELFF.

This clonotype appeared many times. The chain joins TRBV30 to TRBJ2-7, with a tentative D call TRBD1 (5 bases). This CDR3 spans 13 amino acids. From germline, CDR1 is GTSNPN and CDR2 SVGIG (reference sequence). Deletions cut 4 bases from V and 0 bases from J, with 10 bases between. The CDR3 here is CAWNTGISYEQYF. The CDR3, as DNA: TGTGCCTGGAACACAGGTATCTCCTACGAGCAGTACTTC.

The sample holds many counts of this clonotype. V gene TRBV11-2 combines with J gene TRBJ2-3; 12 nucleotides agree with TRBD2. CDR3 length equals 16 residues. The J segment lost 5 bases and the V segment lost 5 bases, leaving 8 bases of the junction unmatched. CDR1 SGHAT and CDR2 FQNNGV come from the germline V gene. CDR3 DNA sequence: TGTGCCAGCAGCCAGACTAGCGGGAGCCTTCTAGATACGCAGTATTTT. Translation gives CASSQTSGSLLDTQYF.

The chain links TRBV6-2 or TRBV6-3 to TRBJ2-3; 13 bases are shared with TRBD2. The junction had 5 bases not matched to a gene; V was cut back by 6 bases and J by 2 bases. The CDR3 length is 16 residues. The germline V gene encodes CDR1 MNHEY and CDR2 SVGEGT. In DNA form, the CDR3 reads TGTGCCAGCAGATTAGGACTAGCGGGAGACACAGATACGCAGTATTTT. Translated, it gives CASRLGLAGDTDTQYF.

Many counts were recorded for this clonotype. This chain joins TRBV27 and TRBJ2-7; 12 nucleotides match TRBD2. The V gene's germline CDR1 is MNHEY and CDR2 SMNVEV (reference sequence). Trimming cost V 0 bases and J 6 bases; bases outside gene matches: 0. The CDR3 spans 14 residues. CDR3 DNA sequence: TGTGCCAGCAGTTTATCGACTAGCGGGAGCGAGCAGTACTTC. It encodes CASSLSTSGSEQYF.

At least ten counts were recorded for this clonotype. This chain joins TRBV5-1 and TRBJ2-3; 10 bases are a match to TRBD1. Germline assignment: CDR1 SGHRS and CDR2 YFSETQ. This CDR3 contains 15 residues. V was clipped by 5 bases and J by 4 bases; unmatched bases: 7. DNA of the CDR3: TGCGCCAGCAGTTCGGGACAGGGGAGGCCAGATACGCAGTATTTT. The encoded protein is CASSSGQGRPDTQYF.

This clonotype was found many times. CDR3 in amino acids: CASSLGLSPSGYNEQFF. The CDR3 nucleotides read TGTGCCAGCAGCTTAGGTCTTAGTCCTAGCGGCTACAATGAGCAGTTCTTC. The chain recombines TRBV11-2 with TRBJ2-1, with 7 positions matching TRBD2. The CDR3 consists of 17 residues. The V segment lost 1 base and the J segment 3 bases; nucleotides outside the gene matches: 9. Per germline, CDR1 SGHAT and CDR2 FQNNGV.

There are many counts of this clonotype. CDR3 in amino acids: CASSFYSPATTGELFF. The DNA of the CDR3 is TGTGCCAGCAGTTTTTACTCTCCAGCCACCACCGGGGAGCTGTTTTTT. The chain couples TRBV28 to TRBJ2-2, with D unresolved. Germline V gene lookup returns CDR1 MDHEN and CDR2 SYDVKM. V gave up 3 bases and J gave up 4 bases, with 15 bases separating them. The CDR3 totals 16 residues.

As regards this clonotype: The CDR3 does not close with the conserved phenylalanine or tryptophan, likely indicating a read error. This rearrangement joins TRBV19 to TRBJ2-5; D not certain. V lost 10 bases, J lost 9 bases, and 9 bases lay in between. This CDR3 region has 9 residues. Germline V gives CDR1 LNHDA, CDR2 SQIVND (reference sequence). The CDR3 loop reads CATGRPQYY. As DNA, the CDR3 is TGTGCCACCGGTCGTCCCCAGTACTAC.

This clonotype was picked up one time. This chain uses TRBV30 with TRBJ2-7; tentatively, D is TRBD2 (5 bases). V dropped 2 bases and J dropped 0 bases, with 14 bases sitting between them. Germline lookup yields CDR1 GTSNPN and CDR2 SVGIG (reference sequence). The CDR3 is 15 amino acids. In nucleotides, the CDR3 is TGTGCCTGGAGTATACTGAGGAGGAGCTCCTACGAGCAGTACTTC. It encodes CAWSILRRSSYEQYF.

The sample holds many counts of this clonotype. The J gene is TRBJ2-5, the V gene TRBV28; a possible D gene is TRBD1 (6 bases). The CDR3 has 15 amino acids. V was shortened by 5 bases and J by 1 base, with 14 bases between the two germline ends. Germline V gene lookup returns CDR1 MDHEN and CDR2 SYDVKM. This CDR3 reads CASSAPQGTQETQYF. CDR3 sequence (DNA): TGTGCCAGCAGTGCCCCTCAGGGGACCCAAGAGACCCAGTACTTC.

This chain uses TRBV20-1 with TRBJ1-6; D is undetermined. The CDR3 extends over 16 amino acids. V was clipped by 6 bases and J by 0 bases, with 15 bases between them. Germline-derived CDR1 and CDR2 are DFQATT and SNEGSKA (reference sequence). CDR3 in DNA: TGCAGTGCCCCCCTCGAGCGGAGCTCCTATAATTCACCCCTCCACTTT. Protein sequence: CSAPLERSSYNSPLHF.

This clonotype occurred many times. The V gene is TRBV28, the J gene TRBJ2-7; TRBD2 agrees at 12 bases. The CDR3 runs to 19 residues. Trimming at V came to 5 bases and at J to 5 bases, leaving 19 bases not matched to a gene. Germline V lookup: CDR1 MDHEN, CDR2 SYDVKM. The CDR3, as DNA: TGTGCCAGCAGTCCTAGGGGGCCAGTGACTAGCGGGAGTTTCAACGAGCAGTACTTC. It translates to CASSPRGPVTSGSFNEQYF.

Many counts were recorded for this clonotype. The chain uses TRBV5-4 and TRBJ1-1; D is unresolved. CDR3 length: 13 residues. The ends were cut back, 7 bases at V and 3 bases at J, with 13 bases in the middle. Per germline, CDR1 SGHNT and CDR2 YYREEE (reference sequence). The DNA of the CDR3 is TGTGCCAGCTCCCCGCGGCTCGACACTGAAGCTTTCTTT. Protein: CASSPRLDTEAFF.

The chain couples TRBV10-2 to TRBJ1-2; the D gene is possibly TRBD1 (5 bases). V lost 0 bases, J lost 4 bases, and 9 bases lay in between. CDR3 length: 14 amino acids. Germline CDR1 WSHSY, CDR2 SAAADI. CDR3: CASSESGETYGYTF. Here the CDR3 DNA reads TGCGCCAGCAGTGAGTCAGGGGAGACCTATGGCTACACCTTC.